A selection of T cell receptor beta chains follows, all from one sample in a study of shared clonotypes between healthy human individuals. Generated by immunoSEQ multiplex PCR, the TCRdb table keeps only in-frame clones and is missing some. Among 400,000 to 600,000 clones, almost 80% were seen once, and the ten largest hold around 12%. Sequencing was carried out using PBMCs. The source of these receptors is a woman aged 35 to 49 in good health. Some clones in this sample may be carry-over from other donors' samples. Both conserved end residues are part of each CDR3. The order of the fields is J gene, clone size, D gene, V gene, CDR3 protein, CDR3 DNA. The D gene is left open where the match is weak. The listing skips clone size in some rows; elsewhere it reads once, few, many or a size class.

TRBJ2-7,-,TRBD2,TRBV10-1,CASSRGTSSYEQYF,TGCGCCAGCAGCCGCGGGACTAGCAGCTACGAGCAGTACTTC
TRBJ2-1,many,TRBD2,TRBV6-4,CASSYRREVPNEQFF,TGTGCCAGCAGTTACAGGCGGGAGGTTCCCAATGAGCAGTTCTTC
TRBJ2-1,-,TRBD2,TRBV9,CASSVGVGGLDEQFF,TGTGCCAGCAGCGTAGGCGTCGGGGGGTTGGATGAGCAGTTCTTC
TRBJ2-7,-,TRBD2,TRBV4-2,CASSQEGTSGRNLVYEQYF,TGTGCCAGCAGCCAGGAAGGGACTAGCGGGCGAAACCTAGTCTACGAGCAGTACTTC
TRBJ2-7,few,TRBD2,TRBV5-4,CASSRKREGQEQYF,TGTGCCAGCAGCAGAAAGCGGGAGGGGCAGGAGCAGTACTTC
TRBJ2-7,-,-,TRBV30,CAWSVTRGWDEQYF,TGTGCCTGGAGTGTAACCAGGGGTTGGGACGAGCAGTACTTC
TRBJ2-7,-,TRBD1,TRBV18,CASSPGGGTYEQYF,TGTGCCAGCTCCCCAGGGGGCGGAACCTACGAGCAGTACTTC
TRBJ1-5,-,-,TRBV27,CASSFTWGFNQPQHF,TGTGCCAGCAGTTTTACGTGGGGTTTCAATCAGCCCCAGCATTTT
TRBJ2-1,once,TRBD2,TRBV4-1,CASSQVSSGSKRQFF,TGCGCCAGCAGCCAAGTATCTAGCGGGAGTAAACGGCAGTTCTTC
TRBJ1-3,-,-,TRBV7-2,CASSLPLPGGSGNTIYF,TGTGCCAGCAGCTTACCCTTACCGGGGGGCTCTGGAAACACCATATATTTT
TRBJ1-3,-,-,TRBV9,CASSVFPGGTGNTIYF,TGTGCCAGCAGCGTTTTTCCGGGGGGCACTGGAAACACCATATATTTT
TRBJ1-4,-,TRBD1,TRBV15,CATSRDFGTGEKLFF,TGTGCCACCAGCAGAGATTTCGGAACAGGGGAGAAACTGTTTTTT
TRBJ2-1,-,-,TRBV5-1,CASSSTTPGWEQFF,TGCGCCAGCAGCTCTACAACCCCGGGATGGGAGCAGTTCTTC
TRBJ2-7,-,-,TRBV6-6,CASSQRTYEQYF,TGTGCCAGCAGTCAGCGGACCTACGAGCAGTACTTC
TRBJ2-3,few,TRBD2,TRBV29-1,CSDTSGSTDTQYF,TGCAGCGACACTAGCGGGAGCACAGATACGCAGTATTTT
TRBJ2-3,-,TRBD1,TRBV7-6,CASSQGQGPTDTQYF,TGTGCCAGCAGCCAAGGACAGGGACCCACAGATACGCAGTATTTT
TRBJ1-1,-,-,TRBV18,CASSPRAENTEAFF,TGTGCCAGCTCACCAAGGGCAGAGAACACTGAAGCTTTCTTT
TRBJ2-5,-,-,TRBV2,CASSEGSGRETQYF,TGTGCCAGCAGTGAGGGGAGCGGACGGGAGACCCAGTACTTC
TRBJ1-2,-,-,TRBV28,CASRSPQGADYGYTF,TGTGCCAGCAGATCACCCCAGGGCGCCGACTATGGCTACACCTTC
TRBJ2-1,-,-,TRBV7-9,CASSSTSEGAKQFF,TGTGCCAGCAGCTCCACTTCGGAAGGTGCTAAGCAGTTCTTC
TRBJ2-7,once,TRBD2,TRBV5-6,CASSLTGPSGSYEQYF,TGTGCCAGCAGCTTGACAGGGCCTAGCGGGAGTTACGAGCAGTACTTC
TRBJ2-7,-,-,TRBV6-1,CASSEASAGPSEQYF,TGTGCCAGCAGTGAGGCGTCCGCCGGACCTTCCGAGCAGTACTTC
TRBJ2-2,-,TRBD2,TRBV5-1,CASSLKGTSGSINAGELFF,TGCGCCAGCAGCTTAAAAGGGACTAGCGGGAGCATAAACGCCGGGGAGCTGTTTTTT
TRBJ1-2,-,TRBD1,TRBV29-1,CSVSPGTGAYGYTF,TGCAGCGTTTCACCCGGGACAGGGGCCTATGGCTACACCTTC
TRBJ2-7,-,-,TRBV7-8,CASSLVGTVSYEQYF,TGTGCCAGCAGCTTAGTGGGGACGGTGTCCTACGAGCAGTACTTC
TRBJ2-2,once,TRBD2,TRBV2,CASRGLAGESNTGELFF,TGTGCCAGCAGGGGACTAGCGGGAGAATCAAACACCGGGGAGCTGTTTTTT
TRBJ2-2,-,TRBD1,TRBV10-3,CAISESTGRYTGELFF,TGTGCCATCAGTGAGTCGACAGGGCGGTACACCGGGGAGCTGTTTTTT
TRBJ2-3,-,TRBD2,TRBV7-9,CASSSGTSGRAGEDTQYF,TGTGCCAGCAGCTCAGGGACTAGCGGGAGGGCCGGAGAAGATACGCAGTATTTT
TRBJ2-5,-,TRBD1,TRBV6-6,CASTSTGVPQETQYF,TGTGCCAGCACCAGTACAGGGGTCCCCCAAGAGACCCAGTACTTC
TRBJ2-7,once,-,TRBV4-1,CASSPQFGDTYEQYF,TGCGCCAGCAGCCCTCAGTTTGGGGATACCTACGAGCAGTACTTC
TRBJ2-5,-,TRBD2,TRBV10-2,CASSRTSGQETQYF,TGCGCCAGCAGCCGGACTAGCGGGCAAGAGACCCAGTACTTC
TRBJ2-1,-,TRBD1,TRBV29-1,CSVAGQGLDEQFF,TGCAGCGTAGCGGGACAGGGGTTGGATGAGCAGTTCTTC
TRBJ2-7,-,TRBD1,TRBV28,CASTADRAPHEQYF,TGTGCCAGCACAGCGGACAGGGCCCCCCACGAGCAGTACTTC
TRBJ2-1,-,TRBD1,TRBV27,CASTRQGSSGNEQFF,TGTGCCAGCACTCGACAGGGAAGTTCAGGCAATGAGCAGTTCTTC
TRBJ2-1,once,-,TRBV19,CASSIVGKIYNEQFF,TGTGCCAGTAGTATAGTCGGGAAAATCTACAATGAGCAGTTCTTC
TRBJ1-1,once,-,TRBV10-2,CASSEGSPAGTEAFF,TGCGCCAGCAGTGAGGGCTCCCCGGCGGGCACTGAAGCTTTCTTT
TRBJ2-7,-,-,TRBV7-8,CASSLRTDSYEQYF,TGTGCCAGCAGCTTGAGGACAGACTCCTACGAGCAGTACTTC
TRBJ1-1,-,-,TRBV7-3,CASSLGWTTEAFF,TGTGCCAGCAGCTTAGGATGGACAACTGAAGCTTTCTTT
TRBJ1-5,-,-,TRBV7-2,CASSLVGEINQPQHF,TGTGCCAGCAGCTTAGTGGGGGAAATCAATCAGCCCCAGCATTTT
TRBJ2-7,once,-,TRBV27,CASRPLTNSYEQYF,TGTGCCAGCAGGCCTTTGACTAACTCCTACGAGCAGTACTTC
TRBJ1-2,few,-,TRBV28,CASSRRGEFDYGYTF,TGTGCCAGCAGCCGCCGGGGCGAGTTCGACTATGGCTACACCTTC
TRBJ2-7,once,-,TRBV30,CAWSDRDRSYSYEQYF,TGTGCCTGGAGCGACCGCGACAGGTCCTATTCGTACGAGCAGTACTTC
TRBJ2-5,-,-,TRBV10-1,CASIRLPRETQYF,TGCGCCAGCATCAGACTACCACGGGAGACCCAGTACTTC
TRBJ2-7,once,-,TRBV27,CASSLLWAGPSYEQYF,TGTGCCAGCAGTTTATTGTGGGCAGGTCCTTCGTACGAGCAGTACTTC
TRBJ2-7,-,-,TRBV2,CAGGQGYEQYF,TGTGCCGGGGGGCAGGGTTACGAGCAGTACTTC
TRBJ2-7,-,-,TRBV30,CAWSETPYEQYF,TGTGCCTGGAGTGAAACCCCCTACGAGCAGTACTTC
TRBJ2-3,-,TRBD2,TRBV2,CASSEALAGARYF,TGTGCCAGCAGTGAAGCGCTAGCGGGGGCCCGGTATTTT
TRBJ2-7,once,TRBD1,TRBV18,CASSPSTPRDRGYEQYF,TGTGCCAGCTCACCCTCCACACCCCGGGACAGGGGGTACGAGCAGTACTTC
TRBJ1-1,-,-,TRBV2,CASKEGLNTEAFF,TGTGCCAGCAAGGAGGGATTGAACACTGAAGCTTTCTTT
TRBJ1-1,-,TRBD1,TRBV10-3,CAIRFLAGQGSGDAEAFF,TGTGCCATCAGGTTTCTGGCGGGACAGGGTTCGGGAGATGCTGAAGCTTTCTTT
TRBJ1-4,-,-,TRBV18,CASSPQGTANEKLFF,TGTGCCAGCTCACCACAGGGCACCGCTAATGAAAAACTGTTTTTT
TRBJ2-1,-,TRBD1,TRBV5-1,CASSPGTANEQFF,TGCGCCAGCAGCCCCGGGACAGCCAATGAGCAGTTCTTC
TRBJ1-2,-,-,TRBV25-1,CASSGGAQRNYGYTF,TGTGCCAGCAGCGGGGGCGCCCAAAGGAACTATGGCTACACCTTC
TRBJ2-2,-,TRBD2,TRBV5-4,CASSPQTGGPGGGELFF,TGTGCCAGCAGCCCCCAAACGGGAGGCCCGGGGGGAGGGGAGCTGTTTTTT
TRBJ2-5,-,-,TRBV28,CASEDFQETQYF,TGTGCCAGCGAGGACTTTCAAGAGACCCAGTACTTC
TRBJ1-5,-,TRBD1,TRBV28,CASKTGGINQPQHF,TGTGCCAGCAAGACAGGGGGCATCAATCAGCCCCAGCATTTT